The rows below give T cell receptor beta chains drawn from one sample of a study of blood T cells in healthy people across ages. A single record per CDR3 protein comes from TCRdb applying MiXCR to the 5' RACE reads. This table has 800,000 to 1,300,000 distinct CDR3 sequences, approximately 26% appearing once. The same data also contributed to another study, on T cells of mothers and their children.

Sequences were obtained from blood. These receptor sequences come from a girl aged 2-10 years in good health. CDR3s include the opening cysteine and the closing phenylalanine or tryptophan. A D gene is named only where the DNA matches it firmly. Size is stated for part of the rows, as once, few or many counts, or as a class when the clone is expanded.

CDR3nt: TGTGCCAGCAGTTTGACATCCGGAGGGGTTAGGTCCAACGAGCAGTACTTC
CDR3aa: CASSLTSGGVRSNEQYF
v_gene: TRBV28
j_gene: TRBJ2-7
d_gene: .
abundance: .

CDR3nt: TGTGCCAGCAGGAACAGGGAAACTTTCTTT
CDR3aa: CASRNRETFF
v_gene: TRBV28
j_gene: TRBJ1-1
d_gene: .
abundance: .

CDR3nt: TGCAGCGTTGATAAGCGGGGGGGCCGGGAGACCCAGTACTTC
CDR3aa: CSVDKRGGRETQYF
v_gene: TRBV29-1
j_gene: TRBJ2-5
d_gene: TRBD2
abundance: .

CDR3nt: TGTGCCAGCAGTTTAGAACTATTGCCAGCTTTCTTT
CDR3aa: CASSLELLPAFF
v_gene: TRBV12-3/TRBV12-4
j_gene: TRBJ1-1
d_gene: .
abundance: .

CDR3nt: TGCAGCGTTGAAAAGCAGGCCGACACTGAAGCTTTCTTT
CDR3aa: CSVEKQADTEAFF
v_gene: TRBV29-1
j_gene: TRBJ1-1
d_gene: .
abundance: few

CDR3nt: TGTGCCAGCAGCCTAGGACTAGTTCGGAACGAGCAGTACTTC
CDR3aa: CASSLGLVRNEQYF
v_gene: TRBV7-9
j_gene: TRBJ2-7
d_gene: TRBD2
abundance: few

CDR3nt: TGTGTCAGCAGCTTCGTTGTTCGGGAGCAGTTCTTC
CDR3aa: CVSSFVVREQFF
v_gene: TRBV7-2
j_gene: TRBJ2-1
d_gene: .
abundance: .

CDR3nt: TGTGCCAGCAGCCTCGGCCCTGGCAATAACAATGAGCAGTTCTTC
CDR3aa: CASSLGPGNNNEQFF
v_gene: TRBV3-1
j_gene: TRBJ2-1
d_gene: .
abundance: .

CDR3nt: TGTGCCAGCAGCTTAAGGGTGGGTTCCGGGACAGGTAATTACGAGCAGTACTTC
CDR3aa: CASSLRVGSGTGNYEQYF
v_gene: TRBV7-2
j_gene: TRBJ2-7
d_gene: TRBD1
abundance: .

CDR3nt: TGTGCCAGCAGAAGCGGGGGGTCCCCATCGACCCAGTACTTC
CDR3aa: CASRSGGSPSTQYF
v_gene: TRBV6-2/TRBV6-3
j_gene: TRBJ2-5
d_gene: TRBD2
abundance: once